What follows describes a single TCR beta chain. This clone was picked up a small number of times. Its antigen is not yet known. No much larger clonotype is one base removed from it; base qualities were not supplied. Library preparation was by the immunoSEQ multiplex PCR assay. Processing in the source paper ran as follows. A statistical classification framework was built to diagnose cytomegalovirus status from the catalog of TCR beta chain sequences. The table comes from immuneACCESS by way of TCRdb, which keeps in-frame sequences with V and J called. Part of the clones is missing from these tables; in studies checked, under half for an unresolved V gene and the rest for unknown reasons. The V and J calls and clone size were taken over from that table, and D and trimming were inferred from the DNA. The sample contains about 330,000 clones, about nine tenths of them found a single time. The ten largest clones add up to roughly 1.2% of the sample.

The germline V gene sets CDR1 to SGHRS and CDR2 to YFSETQ. Spanning cysteine to phenylalanine, the CDR3 consists of 13 amino acids. Here the CDR3 DNA is all that survives: 39 bases in frame from base 1. The V end loses 0 bases and the J end loses 8 bases, and a stretch of 8 bases separates them. This record comes from a study of cytomegalovirus exposure and HLA in healthy donors (TCRdb year 2017). General notes on the study: According to a later analysis, one platform produced both the roughly 120 validation repertoires and the 666 repertoires of the first cohort. The study aimed to test whether cataloging public T cell receptors could reveal signatures of past pathogen exposure. In addition to the first cohort of approximately 670 subjects, a separate validation cohort of under 150 different subjects was used. High-throughput TCR immunosequencing, statistical association of individual TCRs with disease status, and machine learning were combined to predict cytomegalovirus infection status. The paper as a whole reports these results and caveats: A later analysis lacked HLA typing for the validation cohort, so it scored co-occurrence in that cohort across all 110 or so repertoires. Of the cluster scores, roughly 93% were above 0 in a later analysis, which found that TCRs clustered in the first cohort also tended to co-occur in the 110 or so validation repertoires. The authors suggested that the approach could potentially be extended to other disease states and immunological phenotypes. While some public TCRs were present in many individuals, most TCR sequences turned up only very rarely across donors. Cytomegalovirus status was reported to be diagnosed by the classifier with high specificity and sensitivity in both the original and validation cohorts. Three of the identified cytomegalovirus-associated TCR beta chains were confirmed in vitro to be specific for cytomegalovirus antigens. A total of 164 TCR beta chains were listed by the study as associated with cytomegalovirus.

Separate from the approximately 700-subject first cohort, the validation cohort of 95 to 150 subjects was the group to which the donors belonged. Sequences were obtained from PBMCs. Recombination joined TRBV5-1 with TRBJ1-4, with the identity of the D gene unclear. This clonotype was sampled from a woman in her thirties in good health and CMV-seropositive. CDR3 protein: CASSLGGPEKLFF. The DNA sequence follows: TGCGCCAGCAGCTTGGGCGGTCCGGAAAAACTGTTTTTT.